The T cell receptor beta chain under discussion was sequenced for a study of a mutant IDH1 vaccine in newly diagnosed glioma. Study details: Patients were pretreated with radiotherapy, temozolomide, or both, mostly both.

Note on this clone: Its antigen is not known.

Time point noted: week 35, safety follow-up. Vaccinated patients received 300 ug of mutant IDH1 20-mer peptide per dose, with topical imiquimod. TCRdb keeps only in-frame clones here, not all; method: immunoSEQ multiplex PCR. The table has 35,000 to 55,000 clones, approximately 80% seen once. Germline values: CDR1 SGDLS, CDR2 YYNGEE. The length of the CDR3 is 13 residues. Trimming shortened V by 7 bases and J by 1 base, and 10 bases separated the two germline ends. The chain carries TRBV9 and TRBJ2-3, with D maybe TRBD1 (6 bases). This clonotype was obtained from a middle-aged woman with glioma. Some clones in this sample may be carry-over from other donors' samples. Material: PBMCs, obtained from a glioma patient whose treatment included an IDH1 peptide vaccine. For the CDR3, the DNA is TGTGCCAGCGGGGGCGGGCGCACAGATACGCAGTATTTT. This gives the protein CASGGGRTDTQYF.